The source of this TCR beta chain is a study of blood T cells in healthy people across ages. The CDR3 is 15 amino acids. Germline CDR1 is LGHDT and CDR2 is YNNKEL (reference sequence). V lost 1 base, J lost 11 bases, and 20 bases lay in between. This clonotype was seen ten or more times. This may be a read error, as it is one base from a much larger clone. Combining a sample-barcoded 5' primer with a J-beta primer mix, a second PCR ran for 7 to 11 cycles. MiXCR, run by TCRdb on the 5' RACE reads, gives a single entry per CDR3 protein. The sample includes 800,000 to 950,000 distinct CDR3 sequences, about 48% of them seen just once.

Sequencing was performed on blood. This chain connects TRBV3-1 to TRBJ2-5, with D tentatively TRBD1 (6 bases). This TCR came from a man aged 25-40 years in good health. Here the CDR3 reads CASSQGQTGINEQYF. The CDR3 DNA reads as TGTGCCAGCAGCCAAGGACAAACAGGGATCAATGAGCAGTACTTC.